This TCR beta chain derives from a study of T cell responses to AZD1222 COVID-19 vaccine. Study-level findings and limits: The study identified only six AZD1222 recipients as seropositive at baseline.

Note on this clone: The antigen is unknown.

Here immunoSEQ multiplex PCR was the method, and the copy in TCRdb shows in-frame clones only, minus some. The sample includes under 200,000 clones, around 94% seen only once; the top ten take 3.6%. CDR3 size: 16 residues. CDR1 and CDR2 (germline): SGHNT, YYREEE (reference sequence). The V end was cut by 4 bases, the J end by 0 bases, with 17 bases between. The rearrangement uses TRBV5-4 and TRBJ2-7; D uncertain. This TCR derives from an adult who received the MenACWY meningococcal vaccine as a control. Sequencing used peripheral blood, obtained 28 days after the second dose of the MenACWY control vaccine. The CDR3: CASSTHPRGSSYEQYF. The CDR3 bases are TGTGCCAGCAGCACCCACCCCCGTGGAAGCTCCTACGAGCAGTACTTC. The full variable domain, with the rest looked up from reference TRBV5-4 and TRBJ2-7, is ETGVTQSPTHLIKTRGQQVTLRCSSQSGHNTVSWYQQALGQGPQFIFQYYREEENGRGNFPPRFSGLQFPNYSSELNVNALELDDSALYLCASSTHPRGSSYEQYFGPGTRLTVT.